This T cell receptor beta chain stems from a study of blood T cell repertoires in COVID-19. Study-wide background: PBMCs, B-cell-depleted T cells, or T cells provided the cDNA or gDNA that made up the material.

V was clipped by 5 bases and J by 11 bases, with 13 bases between them. CDR3 length equals 12 residues. TCRdb keeps only in-frame clones here, not all; method: immunoSEQ multiplex PCR. The repertoire consists of around 200,000 clones, with 70% to 90% occurring once and the leading ten covering 7.5% to 10%. What was sequenced was PBMCs or T cells enriched from blood (not recorded which). This chain links TRBV12-3 or TRBV12-4 with TRBJ2-1; D not certain. The source is a man aged 35 to 55 who had recovered from COVID-19. The CDR3 region has the DNA TGTGCCAGCAGTCGGTCCCTGTATAAGCAGTTCTTC. As protein: CASSRSLYKQFF.